This T cell receptor beta chain stems from a study of shared clonotypes between healthy human individuals. The CDR3 is 15 residues long. Germline V gene sequence: CDR1 PRHDT, CDR2 FYEKMQ (reference sequence). The trim removed 6 bases at V and 7 bases at J, leaving 10 bases unmatched. CD45RA+ naive and CD45RA-negative memory subsets were separated from CD4+ cells. General study results and limits: Naive subsets usually exceeded memory subsets in estimated richness.

In the source study's methods: ImmunoSEQ gave junction-only sequences without quality scores, so filtering differed. Here immunoSEQ multiplex PCR was the method, and the copy in TCRdb shows in-frame clones only, minus some. From that table come the V and J calls and clone size; the DNA was used to work out D and trimming. This repertoire shows over a million clones, around 97% found once; its top ten account for 0.95% to 1.5%. Concerning this clone: No antigen is known for it.

The source is a man aged 25-45 years in good health. The chain is built from TRBV13 and TRBJ1-4; 8 bases are shared with TRBD1. Sequencing input: naive CD4+ T cells sorted from blood. Subset given: CD45RA+ positively selected. In DNA, the CDR3 is TGTGCCAGCAGTTCTACTCAGGGGACAGGTGAAAAACTGTTTTTT. It specifies CASSSTQGTGEKLFF.